This entry describes one T cell receptor beta chain. Sequenced by immunoSEQ multiplex PCR; TCRdb stores in-frame clones only, minus some. The sample gives tens of thousands of clones, 89% of which show up once; roughly 5.5% is in the top ten. This specimen comes from a study of control samples from healthy donors and cancer patients. CDR3 size: 14 residues. Looked up from germline, CDR1 is SGHTA and CDR2 is FQGTGA. V lost 5 bases and J lost 9; bases outside the gene matches: 3. Sequenced material: PBMCs. The rearrangement joins TRBV7-3 to TRBJ2-1; 14 bases are a match to TRBD2. This sequence was found in a man aged 55 to 69 with colorectal cancer. The CDR3 spells CASSPGLAGGEQFF. Here the CDR3 DNA reads TGTGCCAGCAGCCCCGGACTAGCGGGGGGTGAGCAGTTCTTC.